The 20 T cell receptor beta chains presented below share a single source sample, sequenced in a study of T-cell memory formation after mild COVID-19 (dated by TCRdb to the early 2020s). Libraries were made using 5' RACE. Sequencing was carried out with an Illumina NovaSeq 6000. The raw public reads went through TCRdb reprocessing: fastp at Q25, MiXCR clone calling, in-frame beta chains kept. Duplicate CDR3 protein sequences are folded into a single record with the most common DNA and genes. The sample yields about 400,000 distinct CDR3 sequences; about 15% were counted once. Of the sample, about 22% falls within the top ten clones. Material: PBMCs or a T cell subset sorted from them (not recorded which). Receptor source: a man aged 18-30 years who had mild COVID-19 (a few samples of this study predate the infection). The sample titles of this study are shuffled in the database, so cell type and time point are left out; the donor was told from shared clones.

The gene calls are TRBV7-2 and TRBJ2-2; D tentatively fits TRBD1 or TRBD2 (5 bases each). The CDR3 is made up of 15 amino acids. Germline CDR1 is SGHTA and CDR2 is FQGNSA. Trimming removed 3 bases from V and 4 bases from J, with 12 bases in between. The DNA for the CDR3 is TGTGCCAGCAGCTTGGGGCTTGGAGGCACCGGGGAGCTGTTTTTT. Protein product: CASSLGLGGTGELFF. The entire variable domain, with the rest obtained from reference TRBV7-2 and TRBJ2-2, is as follows: GAGVSQSPSNKVTEKGKDVELRCDPISGHTALYWYRQSLGQGLEFLIYFQGNSAPDKSGLPSDRFSAERTGGSVSTLTIQRTQQEDSAVYLCASSLGLGGTGELFFGEGSRLTVL.

This clonotype turned up a few times. CDR3 amino acids: CASSLGHSGGFEQYV. CDR3 nucleotide sequence: TGCGCCAGCAGCTTGGGACACTCCGGGGGGTTCGAGCAGTACGTC. The chain couples TRBV5-1 to TRBJ2-7; TRBD2 matches at 7 bases. The V gene's germline CDR1 is SGHRS and CDR2 YFSETQ. The CDR3 sequence is 15 residues long. V gave up 0 bases and J gave up 6 bases; unmatched junction bases: 9.

The rearrangement uses TRBV5-6 and TRBJ1-2; D gene unclear. The CDR3 is 13 residues long. Between the trimmed V and J ends, which lost 2 bases and 4 bases, there was a span of 9 bases. Germline CDR1 and CDR2: SGHDT and YYEEEE. CDR3 DNA: TGTGCCAGCAGCTTCGGCAGAACCTATGGCTACACCTTC. Translating it yields CASSFGRTYGYTF.

The chain combines TRBV4-2 with TRBJ2-3, with 16 positions matching TRBD2. The V and J ends lost 4 bases and 1 base, in that order; junction bases with no gene match: 5. The CDR3 covers 18 residues. Germline V gene lookup returns CDR1 LGHNA and CDR2 YNFKEQ. As DNA, the CDR3 is TGTGCCAGCAGCCTGGGACTAGCGGGGGGGAGGGGCACAGATACGCAGTATTTT. It codes for CASSLGLAGGRGTDTQYF.

Only a few counts were recorded for this clonotype. The J gene is TRBJ1-3, the V gene TRBV21-1; TRBD1, the table's D call, lacks a check against the DNA. TRBV21-1 represents a pseudogene. This CDR3 contains 12 residues. DNA for the CDR3: TGTGCCAGCAGCGGGCGGGACAGCCCGTCGTATTTT. Amino acids: CASSGRDSPSYF.

V usage is TRBV9 and J usage is TRBJ1-1; 8 nucleotides agree with TRBD1. Looked up from germline, CDR1 is SGDLS and CDR2 is YYNGEE. V trimming: 3 bases; J trimming: 1 base; junction bases outside the gene matches: 5. The CDR3 is made up of 15 amino acids. The CDR3 sequence: CASSADGQGNTEAFF. The CDR3 DNA reads as TGTGCCAGCAGCGCGGACGGACAGGGGAACACTGAAGCTTTCTTT.

The chain is built from TRBV20-1 and TRBJ2-7; 9 nucleotides align to TRBD2. V lost 0 bases to trimming and J lost 3 bases; unmatched junction nucleotides: 9. In germline, CDR1 is DFQATT, CDR2 SNEGSKA (reference sequence). The CDR3 sequence is 16 residues long. The CDR3 loop reads CSARDSISGRFYEQYF. DNA of the CDR3: TGCAGTGCTAGAGATAGTATTAGCGGGAGATTCTACGAGCAGTACTTC.

The chain carries TRBV7-2 and TRBJ2-5; D is unclear. Germline CDR1 SGHTA, CDR2 FQGNSA. V lost 0 bases to trimming and J lost 5 bases, with 10 bases between them. The CDR3 contains 14 residues. CDR3 in DNA: TGTGCCAGCAGCTTAGCACGAAGTTTGGAGACCCAGTACTTC. Amino acids: CASSLARSLETQYF.

A word on this clonotype: This may be a read error, as it is one base from a much larger clone. The gene calls are TRBV7-2 and TRBJ2-5; D uncertain. Germline-derived CDR1 and CDR2 are SGHTA and FQGNSA. The CDR3 consists of 12 residues. CDR3 region: CASSLAPETRYF. DNA of the CDR3: TGTGCCAGCAGCTTAGCGCCGGAGACCCGGTACTTC. Complete variable domain (other parts from reference TRBV7-2 and TRBJ2-5): GAGVSQSPSNKVTEKGKDVELRCDPISGHTALYWYRQSLGQGLEFLIYFQGNSAPDKSGLPSDRFSAERTGGSVSTLTIQRTQQEDSAVYLCASSLAPETRYFGPGTRLLVL.

Written as DNA, the CDR3 is TGCGCCAGCAGCACCTTAGGACAGAACACTGAAGCTTTCTTT. Translating it yields CASSTLGQNTEAFF. V and J are TRBV5-1 and TRBJ1-1; possibly TRBD1 for D (5 bases). The CDR3 loop spans 14 amino acids. Germline values: CDR1 SGHRS, CDR2 YFSETQ. Trimming cost V 4 bases and J 1 base, with 11 bases left between them. The full variable domain, its missing parts supplied by reference TRBV5-1 and TRBJ1-1, is KAGVTQTPRYLIKTRGQQVTLSCSPISGHRSVSWYQQTPGQGLQFLFEYFSETQRNKGNFPGRFSGRQFSNSRSEMNVSTLELGDSALYLCASSTLGQNTEAFFGQGTRLTVV.

This clonotype was observed at least ten times. The rearrangement uses TRBV6-6 and TRBJ2-7; D is perhaps TRBD1 or TRBD2 (5 bases each). This CDR3 comprises 11 residues. V gave up 5 bases and J gave up 3 bases, with 5 bases separating them. Per germline, CDR1 MNHNY and CDR2 SVGAGI (reference sequence). This chain's CDR3 is CASSGGYEQYV. The CDR3 DNA reads as TGTGCCAGCAGTGGGGGCTACGAGCAGTACGTC.

In its sample, this clonotype was seen a few times. The V and J genes are TRBV5-6 and TRBJ2-1; 9 bases map to TRBD2. Germline assignment: CDR1 SGHDT and CDR2 YYEEEE. The CDR3 is 19 residues long. Unmatched junction bases numbered 15, after V lost 2 bases and J lost 3 bases. CDR3 protein: CASSFFGRASGDLYNEQFF. The CDR3 DNA follows: TGTGCCAGCAGCTTTTTCGGTCGGGCTAGCGGGGATCTCTACAATGAGCAGTTCTTC.

V and J are TRBV28 and TRBJ2-7, with 7 bases lining up with TRBD2. The CDR3 sequence is 13 residues long. Trimming cost V 7 bases and J 7 bases; bases outside gene matches: 10. Germline V gene data show CDR1 as MDHEN and CDR2 as SYDVKM. CDR3 DNA sequence: TGTGCCAGCACCAATCCGGGGGGAAATGAGCAGTACGTC. It encodes CASTNPGGNEQYV.

This clonotype was observed a few times. V usage is TRBV5-1 and J usage is TRBJ2-1; D gene uncertain. From germline, CDR1 is SGHRS and CDR2 YFSETQ. The CDR3 length is 15 residues. V gave up 1 base and J gave up 4 bases, with 12 bases separating them. The CDR3 bases are TGCGCCAGCAGCTTGATGGCAATCGGGTACAATGAGCAGTTCTTC. Its translation is CASSLMAIGYNEQFF.

This clonotype was counted a few times. The chain joins TRBV5-1 to TRBJ2-3; D is undetermined. Germline CDR1 reads SGHRS; CDR2 reads YFSETQ. Trimming removed 4 bases from V and 8 bases from J, with 17 bases in between. There are 14 residues in the CDR3. The CDR3 region is CASSPDPSSGTQYF. The CDR3 DNA follows: TGCGCCAGCAGCCCGGACCCCTCCTCGGGTACGCAGTATTTT.

The chain carries TRBV20-1 and TRBJ2-5, with 8 nucleotides matching TRBD1. The J segment lost 4 bases and the V segment lost 4 bases, leaving 5 bases of the junction unmatched. This CDR3 region has 13 residues. Per germline, CDR1 DFQATT and CDR2 SNEGSKA (reference sequence). The CDR3 region is CSATRQGTETQYF. In DNA, the CDR3 is TGCAGTGCTACCCGACAGGGGACAGAGACCCAGTACTTC.

This rearrangement joins TRBV28 to TRBJ2-5, with D possibly TRBD2 on 6 matching bases. The CDR3 loop spans 13 amino acids. Germline CDR1 is MDHEN and CDR2 is SYDVKM. V lost 2 bases and J lost 6, with 10 bases in between. DNA of the CDR3: TGTGCCAGCAGTTTAGGACTACCCCAGACCCAGTACTTC. It codes for CASSLGLPQTQYF.

The chain carries TRBV7-8 and TRBJ2-1, with TRBD1 matching over 11 bases. The CDR3 contains 17 residues. In germline, CDR1 is SGHVS, CDR2 FQNEAQ. V was pared by 2 bases and J by 10 bases, with 13 bases of the junction left unmatched. The CDR3, as DNA: TGTGCCAGCAGCTTAAAGCCTCTCGGACAGGGGGCACTCGAGCAGTTCTTC. Translation gives CASSLKPLGQGALEQFF.

The V call is TRBV4-1, the J call TRBJ1-1; TRBD1 matches 7 bases. Germline CDR1 and CDR2: MGHRA and YSYEKL. Trimming cost V 2 bases and J 1 base; bases outside gene matches: 4. The CDR3 has 15 residues. The CDR3 sequence: CASSQSGQPNTEAFF. The CDR3 bases are TGCGCCAGCAGCCAATCGGGACAGCCGAACACTGAAGCTTTCTTT.

V is TRBV6-1 and J is TRBJ2-7; D is undetermined. Germline CDR1 MNHNS, CDR2 SASEGT. The V end was cut by 5 bases, the J end by 3 bases, with 2 bases between. The CDR3 is made up of 10 amino acids. The CDR3 protein is CASSYYEQYF. The DNA of the CDR3 is TGTGCCAGCAGTTACTACGAGCAGTACTTC.